This T cell receptor beta chain was observed in a study of blood T cells in healthy people across ages. Study-level findings and limits: The study found TCR beta diversity correlated strongly with naive T cell percentage.

Sample-barcoded 5' priming and a J-beta primer mix drove a second PCR of roughly 7 to 11 cycles. Researchers report that a template-switch adaptor with 12 random nucleotides tagged each cDNA molecule. TCRdb used MiXCR to reprocess the 5' RACE reads, holding one entry per CDR3 protein. The repertoire has roughly 1,300,000 distinct CDR3 sequences, 45% to 70% of them found once; the top ten carry about 6.3%. Healthy Caucasian individuals from Russia aged about 6 to 95 were enrolled as donors. Notes on this clonotype: Its target is not known.

The source material was blood. This receptor was taken from a young man in good health.

In DNA, the CDR3 is TGCGCCAGCAGCCAAGATCCGGGGGGAGATTCACCCCTCCACTTT. Protein: CASSQDPGGDSPLHF. V is TRBV4-1 and J is TRBJ1-6, with D perhaps matching TRBD1 (5 bases). The CDR3 spans 15 residues. The germline gives CDR1 MGHRA, CDR2 YSYEKL. V was shortened by 0 bases and J by 8 bases, with 11 bases between the two germline ends.